One and the same sample provided the 5 T cell receptor beta chains below, sequenced in a study of control samples from healthy donors and cancer patients. This table comes from immunoSEQ multiplex PCR, and its TCRdb copy is limited to in-frame clones, with some not included. The data show 90,000 to 120,000 clones, with about 80% seen just once and approximately 7% held by the top ten. Specimen: blood. The origin of the receptors is a man younger than 30 in good health.

The V gene is TRBV27, the J gene TRBJ2-1; maybe TRBD1 (6 bases). CDR3 length: 13 residues. CDR1 and CDR2 (germline): MNHEY, SMNVEV (reference sequence). V was pared by 3 bases and J by 8 bases, with 11 bases between. Written as DNA, the CDR3 is TGTGCCAGCAGTTTTCTCAGGGGCTATGAGCAGTTCTTC. Its translation is CASSFLRGYEQFF.

The chain employs TRBV6-5 and TRBJ1-5, with 8 bases fitting TRBD1. The germline CDR1 and CDR2 sequences are MNHEY and SVGAGI. Trimming removed 6 bases from V and 4 bases from J; junction bases left unmatched: 5. This CDR3 is built from 14 residues. The chain's CDR3 is CASSAGGINQPQHF. The CDR3 coding sequence is TGTGCCAGCAGCGCAGGGGGCATAAATCAGCCCCAGCATTTT.

The V gene is TRBV6-2 or TRBV6-3, the J gene TRBJ1-1; D gene ambiguous. The V and J ends lost 3 bases and 1 base respectively, with 6 bases between them. The germline V gene has CDR1 MNHEY and CDR2 SVGEGT. CDR3 length: 13 residues. CDR3 protein: CASSYNGNTEAFF. As DNA, the CDR3 is TGTGCCAGCAGTTATAATGGGAACACTGAAGCTTTCTTT.

The rearrangement uses TRBV11-2 and TRBJ1-2; 7 bases align to TRBD1. J gave up 7 bases and V 4 bases, and 9 bases lay outside the gene matches. This CDR3 has 14 residues. From germline, CDR1 is SGHAT and CDR2 FQNNGV. The CDR3 loop is CASSSAGGSLGYTF. DNA of the CDR3: TGTGCCAGCAGCTCGGCAGGGGGGAGTCTTGGCTACACCTTC.

The chain employs TRBV6-4 and TRBJ2-3; D is unclear. Germline V gene sequence: CDR1 MRHNA, CDR2 SNTAGT. The length of the CDR3 is 15 residues. Trimming took 4 bases from V and 0 from J, leaving 11 bases between them. The CDR3 spells CASSALGSSTDTQYF. CDR3 sequence (DNA): TGTGCCAGCAGTGCCCTCGGGTCGAGCACAGATACGCAGTATTTT.